The rows below give T cell receptor beta chains drawn from one sample of a study of cytomegalovirus exposure and HLA in healthy donors. The method was immunoSEQ multiplex PCR; TCRdb's version includes in-frame clones alone and lacks a portion of them. This table has hundreds of thousands of clones, over 65% appearing once. The sequencing sample was made of PBMCs. The receptors stem from a woman aged 18-29 years in good health and CMV-seronegative. Each CDR3 is given with its conserved first and last residue. D genes are given only for firm matches. Some rows mark clone size as missing; the rest say once, few, many or name a class of expanded clone.

size: .
J: TRBJ2-6
D: TRBD1
V: TRBV29-1
DNA: TGCAGCGTACGGACAGGGTTCGGGGCCAACGTCCTGACTTTC
CDR3: CSVRTGFGANVLTF

size: once
J: TRBJ1-1
D: .
V: TRBV6-5
DNA: TGTGCCAGCAGTTACGCAGGGATAGGGGCCACTGAAGCTTTCTTT
CDR3: CASSYAGIGATEAFF

size: .
J: TRBJ2-4
D: .
V: TRBV9
DNA: TGTGCCAGCAGCGTAGATGAGGGGCCAGCCATTCAGTACTTC
CDR3: CASSVDEGPAIQYF

size: .
J: TRBJ1-2
D: TRBD1
V: TRBV5-1
DNA: TGCGCCAGCAGCCCCGGGACAGGGAACTATGGCTACACCTTC
CDR3: CASSPGTGNYGYTF

size: .
J: TRBJ2-1
D: TRBD1
V: TRBV6-5
DNA: TGTGCCAGCAGACCGGGACAGGGAAGGAATGAGCAGTTCTTC
CDR3: CASRPGQGRNEQFF

size: once
J: TRBJ2-6
D: TRBD1
V: TRBV5-1
DNA: TGCGCCAGCAGCTCCGGGACAGGGGCGGCTGGGGCCAACGTCCTGACTTTC
CDR3: CASSSGTGAAGANVLTF

size: .
J: TRBJ2-1
D: .
V: TRBV2
DNA: TGTGCCAGCAGTTTTGAGCAGTACAATGAGCAGTTCTTC
CDR3: CASSFEQYNEQFF

size: .
J: TRBJ1-1
D: .
V: TRBV4-1
DNA: TGCGCCAGCAGCCAAGCCTCAGGGAGTACTGAAGCTTTCTTT
CDR3: CASSQASGSTEAFF

size: .
J: TRBJ1-4
D: TRBD1
V: TRBV18
DNA: TGTGCCAGCTCACAAGACAGGGGTGAAAAACTGTTTTTT
CDR3: CASSQDRGEKLFF

size: .
J: TRBJ2-7
D: .
V: TRBV27
DNA: TGTGCCAGCAGTCGTGGCCCATACGAGCAGTACTTC
CDR3: CASSRGPYEQYF

size: .
J: TRBJ1-2
D: .
V: TRBV9
DNA: TGTGCCAGCAGCATAGGACCATTGGGCTACACCTTC
CDR3: CASSIGPLGYTF

size: .
J: TRBJ2-1
D: .
V: TRBV18
DNA: TGTGCCAGCTCACCAAGGGCCACCCAGGGCGATGAGCAGTTCTTC
CDR3: CASSPRATQGDEQFF

size: .
J: TRBJ1-2
D: .
V: TRBV27
DNA: TGTGCCAGCAGTTCTTACCAGGGATTGGAGGGCTACACCTTC
CDR3: CASSSYQGLEGYTF

size: .
J: TRBJ1-6
D: .
V: TRBV5-1
DNA: TGCGCCAGCAGCCGGGGGACCACAAATTCACCCCTCCACTTT
CDR3: CASSRGTTNSPLHF

size: .
J: TRBJ2-5
D: TRBD1
V: TRBV2
DNA: TGTGCCAGCAGAGCCGGGACAGCCCAAGAGACCCAGTACTTC
CDR3: CASRAGTAQETQYF

size: .
J: TRBJ2-1
D: .
V: TRBV7-6
DNA: TGTGCCAGCAGGGCCCAGGGTGGGGTGGGCGAGCAGTTCTTC
CDR3: CASRAQGGVGEQFF

size: .
J: TRBJ2-7
D: .
V: TRBV2
DNA: TGTGCCAGCAGTGCCGGGACATACTCCTACGAGCAGTACTTC
CDR3: CASSAGTYSYEQYF

size: .
J: TRBJ2-7
D: TRBD2
V: TRBV28
DNA: TGTGCCAGCAGGGGGGGAGCGGGAGCAGGGCAGTACTTC
CDR3: CASRGGAGAGQYF

size: .
J: TRBJ1-1
D: .
V: TRBV4-1
DNA: TGCGCCAGCAGCCAAGTCACGGGGGGTGAAGCTTTCTTT
CDR3: CASSQVTGGEAFF

size: once
J: TRBJ1-4
D: TRBD1
V: TRBV11-2
DNA: TGTGCCAGCAGCTTCGGGACAGCCTCCGAAAAACTGTTTTTT
CDR3: CASSFGTASEKLFF

size: .
J: TRBJ2-7
D: .
V: TRBV5-1
DNA: TGCGCCAGCAGCTACCGGACCGGGATCGAGCAGTACTTC
CDR3: CASSYRTGIEQYF

size: .
J: TRBJ1-1
D: TRBD1
V: TRBV15
DNA: TGTGCCACCAGCAGAAACAGGGGTTACACTGAAGCTTTCTTT
CDR3: CATSRNRGYTEAFF

size: .
J: TRBJ2-7
D: TRBD1
V: TRBV28
DNA: TGTGCCAGCAGTTCACCGGGACAGGGTATTTTGTGGTACTTC
CDR3: CASSSPGQGILWYF

size: .
J: TRBJ1-3
D: .
V: TRBV6-1
DNA: TGTGCCAGCAGTGAAAGCGGGGCTCGGGGAAACACCATATATTTT
CDR3: CASSESGARGNTIYF

size: .
J: TRBJ2-1
D: .
V: TRBV28
DNA: TGTGCCAGCGTCTTTAGGGGTTCCTACAATGAGCAGTTCTTC
CDR3: CASVFRGSYNEQFF

size: .
J: TRBJ2-7
D: .
V: TRBV7-3
DNA: TGTGCCAGCAGCTTAACCGGGGGCTCATTGGACGAGCAGTACTTC
CDR3: CASSLTGGSLDEQYF

size: .
J: TRBJ2-2
D: TRBD1
V: TRBV5-1
DNA: TGCGCCAGCAGCTCCCCCCGACAGGGGGCCGTTACCGGGGAGCTGTTTTTT
CDR3: CASSSPRQGAVTGELFF

size: .
J: TRBJ2-2
D: TRBD2
V: TRBV9
DNA: TGTGCCAGCAGCGTAGTTTTCGGGGGGGACACCGGGGAGCTGTTTTTT
CDR3: CASSVVFGGDTGELFF

size: .
J: TRBJ1-1
D: .
V: TRBV30
DNA: TGTGCCTGGAGTGAACAGGGGAACACTGAAGCTTTCTTT
CDR3: CAWSEQGNTEAFF

size: .
J: TRBJ1-3
D: .
V: TRBV27
DNA: TGTGCCAGCAGTTTAGGGGGGCCTGGCGCTGGAAACACCATATATTTT
CDR3: CASSLGGPGAGNTIYF

size: .
J: TRBJ2-3
D: .
V: TRBV9
DNA: TGTGCCAGCAGCACCCGCCCCGACACAGATACGCAGTATTTT
CDR3: CASSTRPDTDTQYF

size: .
J: TRBJ1-1
D: TRBD1
V: TRBV7-6
DNA: TGTGCCAGCAGCTTGACAGGGGACACTGAAGCTTTCTTT
CDR3: CASSLTGDTEAFF

size: once
J: TRBJ2-1
D: TRBD2
V: TRBV9
DNA: TGTGCCAGCAGCGTTAGCGGGGGGAGGGATGAGCAGTTCTTC
CDR3: CASSVSGGRDEQFF

size: few
J: TRBJ2-7
D: .
V: TRBV6-1
DNA: TGTGCCATCTCCCCGACAGGACCCTACGAGCAGTACTTC
CDR3: CAISPTGPYEQYF

size: .
J: TRBJ1-2
D: TRBD1
V: TRBV18
DNA: TGTGCCAGCTCACCCTCCGCCGGGACAGACTATGGCTACACCTTC
CDR3: CASSPSAGTDYGYTF

size: .
J: TRBJ1-2
D: .
V: TRBV29-1
DNA: TGCAGCGTTGAACCCTGGTCAGGCCGCATAGACTATGGCTACACCTTC
CDR3: CSVEPWSGRIDYGYTF

size: .
J: TRBJ1-1
D: .
V: TRBV27
DNA: TGTGCCAGCAGTTTGAGGGAAGGCACTGAAGCTTTCTTT
CDR3: CASSLREGTEAFF

size: .
J: TRBJ2-3
D: .
V: TRBV27
DNA: TGTGCCAGCAGCAAAAGGGGTTCAACAGATACGCAGTATTTT
CDR3: CASSKRGSTDTQYF

size: .
J: TRBJ2-1
D: TRBD2
V: TRBV30
DNA: TGTGCCTGTCCGGGACTAGCGGCCGCGGGTGAGCAGTTCTTC
CDR3: CACPGLAAAGEQFF

size: .
J: TRBJ2-1
D: .
V: TRBV5-1
DNA: TGCACCAGCAGCTTGGATTATAGCTCCTACAATGAGCAGTTCTTC
CDR3: CTSSLDYSSYNEQFF

size: .
J: TRBJ2-1
D: TRBD2
V: TRBV5-1
DNA: TGCGCCAGCAGGCCTATAGGACTAGCGGGATCAACCAGCTCCTACAATGAGCAGTTCTTC
CDR3: CASRPIGLAGSTSSYNEQFF

size: .
J: TRBJ1-1
D: .
V: TRBV5-5
DNA: TGTGCCAGCAGCTTGGAGAGAGGTAGTGGCACTGAAGCTTTCTTT
CDR3: CASSLERGSGTEAFF

size: .
J: TRBJ1-1
D: TRBD1
V: TRBV30
DNA: TGTGCCTGGAGCGCCGGGACAGGGTATACTGAAGCTTTCTTT
CDR3: CAWSAGTGYTEAFF

size: few
J: TRBJ1-2
D: TRBD1
V: TRBV18
DNA: TGTGCCAGCTCACCACGCAGGGGGGATGGCTACACCTTC
CDR3: CASSPRRGDGYTF

size: once
J: TRBJ1-1
D: TRBD1
V: TRBV29-1
DNA: TGCAGCGCCGGGACAGAGATGAACACTGAAGCTTTCTTT
CDR3: CSAGTEMNTEAFF

size: .
J: TRBJ1-1
D: .
V: TRBV5-1
DNA: TGCGCCAGCAGCTTGGGTGGAGGGGCCAACACTGAAGCTTTCTTT
CDR3: CASSLGGGANTEAFF

size: .
J: TRBJ2-3
D: .
V: TRBV25-1
DNA: TGTGCCAGCAGTCCCCAGGGATTGGCAGATACGCAGTATTTT
CDR3: CASSPQGLADTQYF

size: .
J: TRBJ1-1
D: TRBD1
V: TRBV29-1
DNA: TGCAGCGTTGAAGGACAGGGGGTGGAAGCTTTCTTT
CDR3: CSVEGQGVEAFF

size: .
J: TRBJ1-5
D: .
V: TRBV6-5
DNA: TGTGCCAGCGGAAGGGGTGCAGGGGCTAATCAGCCCCAGCATTTT
CDR3: CASGRGAGANQPQHF

size: .
J: TRBJ2-1
D: .
V: TRBV2
DNA: TGTGCCAGCAGTCAGGATCTAGAGGGTGAGCAGTTCTTC
CDR3: CASSQDLEGEQFF

size: .
J: TRBJ1-1
D: .
V: TRBV27
DNA: TGTGCCAGCAGTTTAACCAGATTTAACACTGAAGCTTTCTTT
CDR3: CASSLTRFNTEAFF

size: many
J: TRBJ1-5
D: .
V: TRBV5-6
DNA: TGTGCCAGCAGCTTGGGCGGAGCCAATCAGCCCCAGCATTTT
CDR3: CASSLGGANQPQHF

size: .
J: TRBJ1-1
D: .
V: TRBV7-2
DNA: TGTGCCAGCACCCTAATACCCGGGACTCTGGAGACTGAAGCTTTCTTT
CDR3: CASTLIPGTLETEAFF